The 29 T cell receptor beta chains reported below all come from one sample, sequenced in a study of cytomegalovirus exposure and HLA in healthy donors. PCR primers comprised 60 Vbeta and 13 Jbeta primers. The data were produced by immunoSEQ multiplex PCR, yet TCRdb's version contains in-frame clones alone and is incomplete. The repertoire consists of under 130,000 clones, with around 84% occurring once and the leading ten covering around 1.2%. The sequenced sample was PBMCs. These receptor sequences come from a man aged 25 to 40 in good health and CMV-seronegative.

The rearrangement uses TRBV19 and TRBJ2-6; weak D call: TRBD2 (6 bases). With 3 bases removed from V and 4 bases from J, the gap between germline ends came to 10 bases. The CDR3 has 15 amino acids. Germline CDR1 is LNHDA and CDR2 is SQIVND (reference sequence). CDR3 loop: CASSIWGRGANVLTF. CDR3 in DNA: TGTGCCAGTAGTATTTGGGGGAGGGGGGCCAACGTCCTGACTTTC. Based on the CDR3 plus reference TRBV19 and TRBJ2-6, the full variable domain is DGGITQSPKYLFRKEGQNVTLSCEQNLNHDAMYWYRQDPGQGLRLIYYSQIVNDFQKGDIAEGYSVSREKKESFPLTVTSAQKNPTAFYLCASSIWGRGANVLTFGAGSRLTVL.

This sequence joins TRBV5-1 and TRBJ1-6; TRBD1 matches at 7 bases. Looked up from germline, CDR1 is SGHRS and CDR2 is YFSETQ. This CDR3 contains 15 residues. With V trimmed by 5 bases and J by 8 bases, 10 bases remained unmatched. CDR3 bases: TGCGCCAGCAGAGTTCGACAGGGAGCGGATTCACCCCTCCACTTT. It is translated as CASRVRQGADSPLHF.

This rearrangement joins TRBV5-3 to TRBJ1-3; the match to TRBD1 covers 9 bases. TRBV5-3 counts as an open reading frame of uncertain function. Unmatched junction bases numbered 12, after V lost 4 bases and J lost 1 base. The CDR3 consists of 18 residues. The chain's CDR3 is CARSAGTGLYRSGNTIYF. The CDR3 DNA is TGTGCCAGAAGCGCCGGGACAGGGCTATATCGATCTGGAAACACCATATATTTT.

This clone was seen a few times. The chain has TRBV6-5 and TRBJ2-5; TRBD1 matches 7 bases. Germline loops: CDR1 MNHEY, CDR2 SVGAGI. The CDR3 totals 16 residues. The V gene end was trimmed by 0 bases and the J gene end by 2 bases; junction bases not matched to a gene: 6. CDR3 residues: CASSYSFGTVQETQYF. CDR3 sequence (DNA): TGTGCCAGCAGTTACTCTTTCGGGACAGTGCAAGAGACCCAGTACTTC.

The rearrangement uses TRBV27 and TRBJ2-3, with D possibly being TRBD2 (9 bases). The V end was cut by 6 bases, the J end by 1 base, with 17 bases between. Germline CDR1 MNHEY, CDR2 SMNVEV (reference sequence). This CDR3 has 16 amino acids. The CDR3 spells CASSRLAGQGTDTQYF. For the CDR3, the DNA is TGTGCCAGCAGCCGGCTAGCGGGACAGGGCACAGATACGCAGTATTTT.

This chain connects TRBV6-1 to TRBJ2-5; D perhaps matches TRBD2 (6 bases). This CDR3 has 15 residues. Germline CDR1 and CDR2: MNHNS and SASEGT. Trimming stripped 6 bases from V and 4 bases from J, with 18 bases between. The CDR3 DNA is TGTGCCAGCAGGGGGGGTCCAGGCCGAATAGAGACCCAGTACTTC. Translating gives CASRGGPGRIETQYF.

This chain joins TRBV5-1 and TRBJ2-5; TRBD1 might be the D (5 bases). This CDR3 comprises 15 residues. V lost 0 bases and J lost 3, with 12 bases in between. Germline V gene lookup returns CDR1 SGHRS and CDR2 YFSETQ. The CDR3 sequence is CASSLGGHPEETQYF. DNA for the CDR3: TGCGCCAGCAGCTTGGGCGGACATCCCGAAGAGACCCAGTACTTC.

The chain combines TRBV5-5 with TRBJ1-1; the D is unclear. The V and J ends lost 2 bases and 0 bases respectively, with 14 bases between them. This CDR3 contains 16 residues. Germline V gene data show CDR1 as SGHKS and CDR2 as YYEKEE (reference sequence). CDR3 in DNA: TGTGCCAGCAGCTTCAGGTCCCCCCTACTGAACACTGAAGCTTTCTTT. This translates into CASSFRSPLLNTEAFF. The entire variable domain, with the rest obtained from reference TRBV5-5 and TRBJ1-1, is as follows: DAGVTQSPTHLIKTRGQQVTLRCSPISGHKSVSWYQQVLGQGPQFIFQYYEKEERGRGNFPDRFSARQFPNYSSELNVNALLLGDSALYLCASSFRSPLLNTEAFFGQGTRLTVV.

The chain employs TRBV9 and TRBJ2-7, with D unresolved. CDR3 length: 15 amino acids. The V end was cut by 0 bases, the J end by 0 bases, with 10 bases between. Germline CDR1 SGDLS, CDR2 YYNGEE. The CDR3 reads CASSVAPQVSYEQYF. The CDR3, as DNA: TGTGCCAGCAGCGTAGCCCCCCAGGTCTCCTACGAGCAGTACTTC.

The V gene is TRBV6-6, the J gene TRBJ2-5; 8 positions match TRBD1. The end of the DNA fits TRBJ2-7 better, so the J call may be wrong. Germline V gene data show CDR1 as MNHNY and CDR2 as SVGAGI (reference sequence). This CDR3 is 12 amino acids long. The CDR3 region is CASRTGTYEQYF. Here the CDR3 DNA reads TGTGCCAGCCGGACAGGGACCTACGAGCAGTACTTC.

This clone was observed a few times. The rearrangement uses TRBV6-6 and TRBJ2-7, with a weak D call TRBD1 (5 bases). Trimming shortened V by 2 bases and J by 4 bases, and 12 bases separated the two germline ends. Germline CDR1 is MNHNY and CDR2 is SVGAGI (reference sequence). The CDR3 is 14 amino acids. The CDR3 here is CASSYGQGSYEQYF. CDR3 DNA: TGTGCCAGCAGTTACGGCCAGGGCAGTTACGAGCAGTACTTC.

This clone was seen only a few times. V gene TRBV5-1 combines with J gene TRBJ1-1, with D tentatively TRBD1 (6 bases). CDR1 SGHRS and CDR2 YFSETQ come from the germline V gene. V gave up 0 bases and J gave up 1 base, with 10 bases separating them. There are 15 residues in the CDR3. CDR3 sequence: CASSLATGRNTEAFF. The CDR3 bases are TGCGCCAGCAGCTTGGCCACAGGGAGGAACACTGAAGCTTTCTTT.

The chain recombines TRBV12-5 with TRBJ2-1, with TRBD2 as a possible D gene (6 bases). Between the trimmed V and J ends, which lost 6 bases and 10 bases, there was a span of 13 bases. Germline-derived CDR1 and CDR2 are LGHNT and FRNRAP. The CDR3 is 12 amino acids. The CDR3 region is CASGLRGGEQFF. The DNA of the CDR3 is TGTGCTAGTGGACTCCGAGGAGGGGAGCAGTTCTTC.

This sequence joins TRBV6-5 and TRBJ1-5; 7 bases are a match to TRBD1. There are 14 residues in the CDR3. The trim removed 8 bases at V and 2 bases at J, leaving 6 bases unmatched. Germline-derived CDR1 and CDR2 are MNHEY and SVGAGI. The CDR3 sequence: CASRRTGGNQPQHF. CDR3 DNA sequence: TGTGCCAGCCGGAGGACAGGTGGCAATCAGCCCCAGCATTTT.

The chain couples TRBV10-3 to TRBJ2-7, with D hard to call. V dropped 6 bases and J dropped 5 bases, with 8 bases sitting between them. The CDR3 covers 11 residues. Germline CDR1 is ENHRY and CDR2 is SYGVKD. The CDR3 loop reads CAISQAHEQYF. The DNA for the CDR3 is TGTGCCATCAGCCAGGCCCACGAGCAGTACTTC.

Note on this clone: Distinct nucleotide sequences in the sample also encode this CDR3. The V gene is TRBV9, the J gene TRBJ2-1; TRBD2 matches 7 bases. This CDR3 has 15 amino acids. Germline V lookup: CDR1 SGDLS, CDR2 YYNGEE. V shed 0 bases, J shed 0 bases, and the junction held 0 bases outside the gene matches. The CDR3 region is CASSVAGGSYNEQFF. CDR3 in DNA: TGTGCCAGCAGCGTAGCGGGGGGCTCCTACAATGAGCAGTTCTTC.

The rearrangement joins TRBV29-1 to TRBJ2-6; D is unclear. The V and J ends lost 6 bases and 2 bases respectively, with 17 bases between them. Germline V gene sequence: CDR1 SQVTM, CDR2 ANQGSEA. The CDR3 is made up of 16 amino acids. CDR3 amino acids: CSVSSNSIPGANVLTF. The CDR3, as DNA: TGCAGCGTGTCAAGTAATTCTATCCCTGGGGCCAACGTCCTGACTTTC.

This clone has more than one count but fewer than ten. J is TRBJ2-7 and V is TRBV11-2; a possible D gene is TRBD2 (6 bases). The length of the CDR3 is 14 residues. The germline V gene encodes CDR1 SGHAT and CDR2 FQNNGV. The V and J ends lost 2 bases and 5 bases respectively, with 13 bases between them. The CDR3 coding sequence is TGTGCCAGCAGCTTACTAGCGCCCGCCGACGAGCAGTACTTC. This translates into CASSLLAPADEQYF.

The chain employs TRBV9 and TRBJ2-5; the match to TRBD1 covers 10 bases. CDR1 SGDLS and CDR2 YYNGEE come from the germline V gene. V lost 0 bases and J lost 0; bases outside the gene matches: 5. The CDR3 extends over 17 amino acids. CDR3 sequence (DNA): TGTGCCAGCAGCGTAGGACAGGGGGCTTCATACCAAGAGACCCAGTACTTC. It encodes CASSVGQGASYQETQYF.

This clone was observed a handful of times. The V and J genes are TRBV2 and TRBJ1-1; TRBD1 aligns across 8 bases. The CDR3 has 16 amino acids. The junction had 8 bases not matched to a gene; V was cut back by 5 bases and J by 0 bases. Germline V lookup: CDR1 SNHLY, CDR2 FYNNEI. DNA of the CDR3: TGTGCCAGCAGTCGGAAGACAGGGGACATGAACACTGAAGCTTTCTTT. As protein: CASSRKTGDMNTEAFF.

The CDR3 reads CASSLPVDSLGYTF. The CDR3 nucleotides are TGTGCCAGCAGCCTCCCCGTCGACAGCCTGGGCTACACCTTC. The chain recombines TRBV6-6 with TRBJ1-2, with D perhaps matching TRBD1 (5 bases). CDR3 length: 14 residues. Germline loops: CDR1 MNHNY, CDR2 SVGAGI (reference sequence). V lost 6 bases to trimming and J lost 8 bases, with 19 bases between them.

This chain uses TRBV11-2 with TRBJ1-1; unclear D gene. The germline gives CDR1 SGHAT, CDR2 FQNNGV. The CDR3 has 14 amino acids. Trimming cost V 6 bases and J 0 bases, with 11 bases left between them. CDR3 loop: CASRAKGVNTEAFF. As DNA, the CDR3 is TGTGCCAGCAGAGCGAAGGGAGTGAACACTGAAGCTTTCTTT.

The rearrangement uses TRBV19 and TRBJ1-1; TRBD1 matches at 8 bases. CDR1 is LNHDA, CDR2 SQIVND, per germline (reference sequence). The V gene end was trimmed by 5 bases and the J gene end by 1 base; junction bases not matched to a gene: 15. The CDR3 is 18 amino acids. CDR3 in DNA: TGTGCCAGTAGTCCGCGCTCAGGGGGCTATCATGGGAACACTGAAGCTTTCTTT. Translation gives CASSPRSGGYHGNTEAFF.

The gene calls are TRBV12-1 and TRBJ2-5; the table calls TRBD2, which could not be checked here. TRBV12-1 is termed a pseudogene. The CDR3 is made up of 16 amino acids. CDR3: CASSQMGLAGKETQYF. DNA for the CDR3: TGTGCCAGCAGCCAAATGGGACTAGCGGGGAAAGAGACCCAGTACTTC.

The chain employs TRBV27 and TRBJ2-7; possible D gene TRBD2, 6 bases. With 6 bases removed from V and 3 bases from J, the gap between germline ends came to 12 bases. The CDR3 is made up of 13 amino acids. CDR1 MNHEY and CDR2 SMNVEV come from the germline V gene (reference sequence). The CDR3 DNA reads TGTGCCAGCAGCCGAACGGGGGACTACGAGCAGTACTTC. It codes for CASSRTGDYEQYF.

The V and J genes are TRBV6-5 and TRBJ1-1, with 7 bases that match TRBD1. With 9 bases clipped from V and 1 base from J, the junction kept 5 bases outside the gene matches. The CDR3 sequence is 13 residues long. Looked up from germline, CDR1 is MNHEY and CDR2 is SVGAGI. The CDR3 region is CASQGQANTEAFF. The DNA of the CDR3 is TGTGCCAGTCAAGGACAGGCGAACACTGAAGCTTTCTTT.

This CDR3 is CASSEYETSGGHTDTQYF. The CDR3 DNA reads TGTGCCAGCAGTGAATATGAGACTAGCGGGGGGCACACAGATACGCAGTATTTT. The V and J genes are TRBV25-1 and TRBJ2-3, with 13 bases matching TRBD2. The CDR3 consists of 18 residues. V lost 0 bases and J lost 2; bases outside the gene matches: 5. The V gene's germline CDR1 is MGHDK and CDR2 SYGVNS.

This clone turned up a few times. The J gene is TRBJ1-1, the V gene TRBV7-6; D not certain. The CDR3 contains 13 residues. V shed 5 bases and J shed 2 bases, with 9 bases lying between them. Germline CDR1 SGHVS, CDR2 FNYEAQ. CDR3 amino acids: CASSADTNTEAFF. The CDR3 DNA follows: TGTGCCAGCAGCGCCGACACTAACACTGAAGCTTTCTTT.

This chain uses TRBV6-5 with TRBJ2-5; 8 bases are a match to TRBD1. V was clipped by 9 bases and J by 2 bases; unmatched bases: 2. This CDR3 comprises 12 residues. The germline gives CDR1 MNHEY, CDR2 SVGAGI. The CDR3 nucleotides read TGTGCCAGTAGACAGGGGCAAGAGACCCAGTACTTC. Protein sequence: CASRQGQETQYF.